This TCR beta chain was obtained from a study of blood T cell repertoires in COVID-19. Germline V gene data show CDR1 as LNHDA and CDR2 as SQIVND (reference sequence). The CDR3 extends over 17 amino acids. The V end was cut by 1 base, the J end by 1 base, with 14 bases between. Libraries were prepared by immunoSEQ multiplex PCR; TCRdb keeps only in-frame clonotypes and omits some of them. The table lists tens of thousands of clones, around 90% of them singletons, with about 27% in the top ten. The material sequenced was peripheral blood. This sequence originates from an elderly woman with acute or convalescent COVID-19. This rearrangement joins TRBV19 to TRBJ1-5; a weak D match, TRBD1 (6 bases). The CDR3 DNA is TGTGCCAGTAGTATAGGAGGGGGAAAAGGAAGCAATCAGCCCCAGCATTTT. This translates into CASSIGGGKGSNQPQHF.